The 21 T cell receptor beta chains below come from one sample, sequenced in a study of blood T cell repertoires in COVID-19. TCRdb's table, derived via immunoSEQ multiplex PCR, lists solely in-frame clones and lacks some. The sample consists of 200,000 to 250,000 clones, under 90% of them appearing once. The sequenced sample was PBMCs or T cells enriched from blood (not recorded which). Receptor source: a woman aged 45-59 years who had been exposed to COVID-19.

This clone has a handful of counts. The chain couples TRBV6-5 to TRBJ1-1, with D uncertain. Trimming removed 6 bases at V and 2 bases at J, with 7 bases between. The CDR3 is made up of 12 amino acids. Germline V gives CDR1 MNHEY, CDR2 SVGAGI. The CDR3 reads CASSLTNTEAFF. CDR3 coding DNA: TGTGCCAGCAGCCTGACAAACACTGAAGCTTTCTTT.

This sequence joins TRBV19 and TRBJ1-2; D ambiguous. CDR1 and CDR2 (germline): LNHDA, SQIVND (reference sequence). The CDR3 covers 13 residues. V lost 2 bases and J lost 5, with 9 bases in between. CDR3: CASSISGGYGYTF. CDR3 in DNA: TGTGCCAGTAGTATATCCGGAGGTTATGGCTACACCTTC.

The chain couples TRBV19 to TRBJ2-7; TRBD2 is a possible D gene (6 bases). CDR1 and CDR2 from the germline V gene are LNHDA and SQIVND (reference sequence). The CDR3 is 16 amino acids. The V and J ends lost 5 bases and 4 bases respectively, with 21 bases between them. The CDR3 region is CASSPRDSGIFYEQYF. The DNA for the CDR3 is TGTGCCAGTAGTCCCCGGGACTCCGGAATCTTTTACGAGCAGTACTTC.

The CDR3 nucleotides are TGCGCCAGCAGCTTGGCCCGGCGGGGGGGCGGAGAGACCCAGTACTTC. It translates to CASSLARRGGGETQYF. The chain combines TRBV5-1 with TRBJ2-5, with 9 bases lining up with TRBD2. The CDR3 has 16 amino acids. Germline lookup yields CDR1 SGHRS and CDR2 YFSETQ. Losses at the gene ends were 0 bases for V and 4 bases for J; bases not matched to a gene: 7. Looking up the rest from reference TRBV5-1 and TRBJ2-5 gives the full variable domain: KAGVTQTPRYLIKTRGQQVTLSCSPISGHRSVSWYQQTPGQGLQFLFEYFSETQRNKGNFPGRFSGRQFSNSRSEMNVSTLELGDSALYLCASSLARRGGGETQYFGPGTRLLVL.

This sequence joins TRBV19 and TRBJ1-2; D might be TRBD1 (6 bases). This CDR3 contains 11 residues. V lost 7 bases, J lost 5 bases, and 8 bases lay in between. Per the germline V gene, CDR1 is LNHDA and CDR2 is SQIVND (reference sequence). The CDR3 spells CASNTGYGYTF. CDR3 in DNA: TGTGCCAGTAATACAGGGTATGGCTACACCTTC.

CDR3 sequence: CASSQSLGSRSYEQYF. For the CDR3, the DNA is TGTGCCAGCAGCCAATCCCTCGGGTCACGCTCCTACGAGCAGTACTTC. The gene calls are TRBV3-1 (or the pseudogene TRBV3-2) and TRBJ2-7; the D is unclear. Germline values: CDR1 LGHDT, CDR2 YNNKEL (reference sequence). V lost 2 bases, J lost 0 bases, and 14 bases lay in between. This CDR3 has 16 amino acids.

This chain links TRBV6-2 or TRBV6-3 with TRBJ1-5, with a weak D call TRBD1 (6 bases). The germline CDR1 and CDR2 sequences are MNHEY and SVGEGT. The V and J ends lost 4 bases and 5 bases respectively, with 12 bases between them. CDR3 length: 14 residues. Written as DNA, the CDR3 is TGTGCCAGCAGTTGGCAACAGGGCCATCAGCCCCAGCATTTT. Protein product: CASSWQQGHQPQHF.

V gene TRBV15 combines with J gene TRBJ2-1; D possibly corresponds to TRBD1 (6 bases). The V gene's germline CDR1 is LNHNV and CDR2 YYDKDF (reference sequence). The CDR3 is 14 residues long. Trimming took off 1 base at V and 4 bases at J, with 8 bases between the two ends. In DNA form, the CDR3 reads TGTGCCACCAGCAGAGGGACAGTTTACAATGAGCAGTTCTTC. Translation: CATSRGTVYNEQFF.

This chain links TRBV10-3 with TRBJ1-1, with no clear D. The V gene lost 6 bases and the J gene lost 0 bases, with 11 bases spanning the gap. Per the germline V gene, CDR1 is ENHRY and CDR2 is SYGVKD. This CDR3 has 14 residues. The CDR3 loop is CAIRGGGMNTEAFF. The CDR3 DNA is TGTGCCATCAGAGGAGGAGGGATGAACACTGAAGCTTTCTTT.

The genes are TRBV5-6 and TRBJ2-3; 14 positions match TRBD2. Germline V gives CDR1 SGHDT, CDR2 YYEEEE. The junction had 8 bases not matched to a gene; V was cut back by 6 bases and J by 8 bases. This CDR3 comprises 15 residues. CDR3 in DNA: TGTGCCAGCACGGGACTAGCGGGGGTGGAGGTTACGCAGTATTTT. The encoded protein is CASTGLAGVEVTQYF.

The chain joins TRBV5-1 to TRBJ2-1, with TRBD2 matching over 13 bases. The trim removed 3 bases at V and 7 bases at J, leaving 7 bases unmatched. The CDR3 spans 16 residues. Looked up from germline, CDR1 is SGHRS and CDR2 is YFSETQ. The CDR3 sequence is CASSYLLAGGQNEQFF. The DNA for the CDR3 is TGCGCCAGCAGCTATCTACTAGCGGGGGGGCAGAATGAGCAGTTCTTC.

The chain recombines TRBV5-1 with TRBJ1-5, with D possibly being TRBD1 (6 bases). V shed 0 bases and J shed 11 bases, with 15 bases lying between them. Germline CDR1 SGHRS, CDR2 YFSETQ. CDR3 size: 14 residues. CDR3 amino acids: CASSLAGQRGTQHF. DNA of the CDR3: TGCGCCAGCAGCTTGGCCGGGCAAAGGGGGACCCAGCATTTT. The full variable domain, completed using reference TRBV5-1 and TRBJ1-5, is KAGVTQTPRYLIKTRGQQVTLSCSPISGHRSVSWYQQTPGQGLQFLFEYFSETQRNKGNFPGRFSGRQFSNSRSEMNVSTLELGDSALYLCASSLAGQRGTQHFGDGTRLSIL.

J is TRBJ1-2 and V is TRBV6-1; D not certain. The CDR3 length is 13 residues. The germline V gene has CDR1 MNHNS and CDR2 SASEGT. Trimming cost V 2 bases and J 11 bases, with 15 bases left between them. CDR3 nucleotides: TGTGCCAGCAGTGAATCTTGGGAGGGCGTGTACACCTTC. Its translation is CASSESWEGVYTF.

The V and J genes are TRBV4-2 and TRBJ1-2; D might be TRBD1 (5 bases). CDR1 LGHNA and CDR2 YNFKEQ come from the germline V gene. This CDR3 has 13 amino acids. The V and J ends lost 8 bases and 3 bases respectively, with 13 bases between them. The CDR3 DNA reads TGTGCCAGCCGGGGGGACCGGGACTATGGCTACACCTTC. Translating it yields CASRGDRDYGYTF.

J is TRBJ1-1 and V is TRBV29-1, with D hard to call. The V and J ends lost 4 bases and 2 bases respectively, with 8 bases between them. The germline gives CDR1 SQVTM, CDR2 ANQGSEA. The CDR3 consists of 12 residues. CDR3 nucleotide sequence: TGCAGCGTTGCCCTAGGTAACACTGAAGCTTTCTTT. The encoded protein is CSVALGNTEAFF. The full variable domain, its missing parts supplied by reference TRBV29-1 and TRBJ1-1, is SAVISQKPSRDICQRGTSLTIQCQVDSQVTMMFWYRQQPGQSLTLIATANQGSEATYESGFVIDKFPISRPNLTFSTLTVSNMSPEDSSIYLCSVALGNTEAFFGQGTRLTVV.

The CDR3 sequence is CASSSTGPGNTIYF. The CDR3 DNA is TGTGCCAGCAGCTCGACAGGGCCTGGAAACACCATATATTTT. The V call is TRBV5-6, the J call TRBJ1-3; 7 positions agree with TRBD1. V was clipped by 3 bases and J by 2 bases; unmatched bases: 2. This CDR3 has 14 amino acids. Germline CDR1 reads SGHDT; CDR2 reads YYEEEE.

The chain uses TRBV7-2 and TRBJ2-4, with D possibly TRBD2 on 5 matching bases. Germline CDR1 reads SGHTA; CDR2 reads FQGNSA. The CDR3 length is 12 residues. V was pared by 4 bases and J by 16 bases, with 17 bases between. DNA of the CDR3: TGTGCCAGCAGCTCCGCTTGGACGGACTCCTACTTC. This sequence encodes CASSSAWTDSYF. Complete variable domain (other parts from reference TRBV7-2 and TRBJ2-4): GAGVSQSPSNKVTEKGKDVELRCDPISGHTALYWYRQSLGQGLEFLIYFQGNSAPDKSGLPSDRFSAERTGGSVSTLTIQRTQQEDSAVYLCASSSAWTDSYFGAGTRLSVL.

This clone was detected ten times or more. This chain joins TRBV19 and TRBJ2-7, with a weak D call TRBD2 (5 bases). This CDR3 is 14 amino acids long. Germline CDR1 and CDR2: LNHDA and SQIVND (reference sequence). V was pared by 5 bases and J by 6 bases, with 17 bases between. The CDR3 is CASSPSTGVGEQYF. CDR3 nucleotides: TGTGCCAGTAGTCCCTCAACCGGGGTAGGCGAGCAGTACTTC.

The chain has TRBV28 and TRBJ2-7; D gene ambiguous. V was shortened by 3 bases and J by 2 bases, with 8 bases between the two germline ends. Germline CDR1 MDHEN, CDR2 SYDVKM. The CDR3 has 13 amino acids. The CDR3 DNA sequence: TGTGCCAGCAGTTTCGCGTATGCCTACGAGCAGTACTTC. Amino acid sequence: CASSFAYAYEQYF.

This chain joins TRBV6-5 and TRBJ2-3; 9 nucleotides line up with TRBD1. Trimming cost V 5 bases and J 6 bases; bases outside gene matches: 6. The length of the CDR3 is 14 residues. Germline lookup yields CDR1 MNHEY and CDR2 SVGAGI. The CDR3 loop is CASSPRGQGDTQYF. CDR3 DNA: TGTGCCAGCAGTCCGAGAGGACAGGGGGATACGCAGTATTTT.

The rearrangement uses TRBV18 and TRBJ1-1; the D is unclear. Germline V gene lookup returns CDR1 KGHSH and CDR2 LQKENI. The CDR3 is 16 amino acids. V was shortened by 3 bases and J by 2 bases, with 16 bases between the two germline ends. The CDR3 spells CASSPTNTETNTEAFF. The CDR3 nucleotides are TGTGCCAGCTCACCGACCAACACCGAGACTAACACTGAAGCTTTCTTT.